A selection of T cell receptor beta chains follows, all from one sample in a study of response to subunit inactivated influenza vaccine. TCRdb re-called the RT-PCR reads with MiXCR, one entry per CDR3 protein. The sample lists approximately 700,000 distinct CDR3 sequences, about 15% occurring once. The sequenced sample was PBMCs from blood, obtained 11 to 12 days after vaccination. The receptors come from a man aged 50-59 years who received an inactivated influenza vaccine. The CDR3 runs from the conserved cysteine through the conserved F or W. Fields, in order: J gene, D gene, V gene, clone size, CDR3 DNA, CDR3 protein. A D gene is named only where the DNA matches it firmly. Only some rows state a clone size, as once, few, many or a class for expanded clones.

TRBJ2-1 NA TRBV7-9 NA TGTGCCAGCAGCCTTAGCGCCTCAAACTACAATGAGCAGTTCTTC CASSLSASNYNEQFF
TRBJ2-3 NA TRBV9 NA TGTGCCAGCAGCGTCGGGGCAGGGCCCACAGATACGCAGTATTTT CASSVGAGPTDTQYF
TRBJ1-4 NA TRBV2 few TGTGCCAGCACCGCTATTCTTCCTGCAACTAATGAAAAACTGTTTTTT CASTAILPATNEKLFF
TRBJ2-3 TRBD2 TRBV24-1 many TGTGCCACCAGTGGGACTAGCGGGAAAACAAACACAGATACGCAGTATTTT CATSGTSGKTNTDTQYF
TRBJ2-7 NA TRBV20-1 NA TGCAGTGCTAGAGTTGAGGGACTTGGGTTCTTCGAGCAGTACTTC CSARVEGLGFFEQYF
TRBJ2-3 TRBD1 TRBV10-3 NA TGTGCCACAACCACCGGGACAGGGGACAGCACAGATACGCAGTATTTT CATTTGTGDSTDTQYF
TRBJ1-4 NA TRBV4-3 NA TGCGCCAGCAGCCAGGAACAGAGGCCTAATGAAAAACTGTTTTTT CASSQEQRPNEKLFF
TRBJ1-1 TRBD1 TRBV12-3/TRBV12-4 many TGTGCCAGCAGTCCGGGACAGCCTCGGGGCACTGAAGCTTTCTTT CASSPGQPRGTEAFF
TRBJ1-1 TRBD1 TRBV3-1 NA TGTGCCAGCAGCCAAGGGATCGGACAGGGGGTGCCAGAGGGAGCTTTCTTT CASSQGIGQGVPEGAFF
TRBJ1-1 NA TRBV6-1 NA TGTGCCAGCAGTGCCGAACCCCCGAATTTGAACACTGAAGCTTTCTTT CASSAEPPNLNTEAFF
TRBJ2-7 NA TRBV5-1 NA TGCGCCAGCAGCCCGGTAGGGATGTCTGTGGGCGAGCAGTACTTC CASSPVGMSVGEQYF
TRBJ2-2 NA TRBV7-9 few TGTGCCAGCAGCTCGCATGGCACCGGGGAGCTGTTTTTT CASSSHGTGELFF
TRBJ2-7 NA TRBV7-2 NA TGTGCCAGCAGTCTCAACCCCCCGCTCCGTACGTTC CASSLNPPLRTF
TRBJ2-7 NA TRBV7-2 few TGTGCCAGCAGCTCCCGGGTCCCCTCCTACGAGCAGTACTTC CASSSRVPSYEQYF
TRBJ1-2 NA TRBV6-5 NA TGTGCCAGCAGTTACCGACAGCTCTATGGCTACACCTTC CASSYRQLYGYTF
TRBJ1-2 TRBD1 TRBV12-3/TRBV12-4 NA TGTGCCAGCAGTTTCGTTTCGGACAGGGTATTGGATTATGGCTACACCTTC CASSFVSDRVLDYGYTF
TRBJ2-1 NA TRBV24-1 many TGTGCCACCAGTCCCGGGACAGAGCAGTTCTTC CATSPGTEQFF
TRBJ2-7 TRBD2 TRBV6-5 many TGTGCCAGCAGTTCTCGTCGCGGGGGTGGTGGTTACGAGCAGTACTTC CASSSRRGGGGYEQYF
TRBJ2-5 NA TRBV20-1 NA TGCAGTGCTAGAGTTGTTTTCGGAGGGACAGAGGAGACCCAGTACTTC CSARVVFGGTEETQYF
TRBJ2-5 TRBD1 TRBV24-1 NA TGTGCCACCAGTGGCCGAACCTGGACAGGGGCGAAAGAGACCCAGTACTTC CATSGRTWTGAKETQYF
TRBJ1-1 TRBD1 TRBV20-1 few TGCAGTGCTCACAGGGGCGGTAACACTGAAGCTTTCTTT CSAHRGGNTEAFF
TRBJ2-5 NA TRBV28 NA TGTGCCAGCGGTGGCTTAACAGGAGTTGGAGAGACCCAGTACTTC CASGGLTGVGETQYF
TRBJ2-2 NA TRBV19 NA TGTGCCAGTAGTAAATCTTCGGCTATGACCGGGGAGCTGTTTTTT CASSKSSAMTGELFF
TRBJ2-5 NA TRBV6-2/TRBV6-3 few TGTGCCAGCACTCTTTACAGGCACCAAGAGACCCAGTACTTC CASTLYRHQETQYF
TRBJ2-7 TRBD2 TRBV14 NA TGTGCCAGCAGCCAAGACTGGACTAGCCGACAGTACTTC CASSQDWTSRQYF
TRBJ2-5 NA TRBV7-9 few TGTGCCAGCGCCGGGACAAGGCAAGAGACCCAGTACTTC CASAGTRQETQYF
TRBJ2-3 TRBD1 TRBV14 few TGTGCCAGCAGCCGGGGACAGGTACCCGGTACGCAGTATTTT CASSRGQVPGTQYF
TRBJ1-1 NA TRBV7-2 few TGTGCCAGCGCGGTCAGGGTCAGCACTGAAGCTTTCTTT CASAVRVSTEAFF
TRBJ2-6 NA TRBV7-9 NA TGTGCCAGCAGCCCCAGCTGGGCAGCTGGGGCCAACGTCCTGACTTTC CASSPSWAAGANVLTF
TRBJ2-2 NA TRBV20-1 NA TGCAGTGCTAGTCCCGGGAGAAGGATCGGGGAGCTGTTTTTT CSASPGRRIGELFF